This T cell receptor (beta chain) was identified during a study of blood T cell repertoires in COVID-19. The study recruited people aged about 18 to 95 years across 20 to 30 US areas. The study assigned cohorts using participant-reported clinical history. Looked up from germline, CDR1 is SGHDN and CDR2 is FVKESK. The CDR3 is made up of 17 amino acids. With 0 bases removed from V and 4 bases from J, the gap between germline ends came to 16 bases. In the authors' methods: The authors estimated nucleated cell counts from reference gene primer amplification. Measured with immunoSEQ multiplex PCR; TCRdb has only the in-frame clones, and not every one. V and J calls and clone size follow that table, whereas D and trimming were derived from the DNA. Of hundreds of thousands of clones in the sample, around 89% were seen once.

Specimen: PBMCs or T cells enriched from blood (not recorded which). The TCR was taken from a man in his thirties or forties who had recovered from COVID-19. The chain couples TRBV14 to TRBJ1-3, with D unresolved. The CDR3 is CASSQDHPRRVGNTIYF. Written as DNA, the CDR3 is TGTGCCAGCAGCCAAGACCACCCCCGGAGGGTGGGAAACACCATATATTTT.